Described below is a single T cell receptor (beta chain) sequence and its context. Its antigen specificity is not known. Qualities for individual bases were not recorded, and no much larger clone is one base off. V is reduced by 6 bases and J by 0 bases, leaving a spacing of 12 bases between them. CDR1 and CDR2 (MNHEY, SVGAGI) derive from the germline V gene. The CDR3 spans 15 residues, from the cysteine through the phenylalanine. Left in the record is the CDR3 DNA by itself, 45 bases read in frame from the first base. The data originate from a study of cytotoxic CD8 clonotypes in ibrutinib-treated CLL listed by TCRdb under 2021. Regarding the study in general: The cohort had 11 relapsed/refractory and 15 treatment-naive patients; about 17 were IGHV unmutated. Response samples were taken after a median of around 13 months on treatment, ranging from about 6 to 40 months. Longitudinal samples were obtainable from about 30% of the roughly 90 participants in the trial. Responses were partial in roughly 25 patients and complete in 2; after median around 72 months follow-up, around 15 stayed in remission and roughly twelve progressed. All remission and progressive disease samples were collected while patients were still receiving ibrutinib. Cryopreserved peripheral blood mononuclear cells were collected at three points: before therapy, at response, and at either sustained remission or disease progression. On average, each sample had roughly 250,000 productive templates and 96,000 or so productive rearrangements.

Overall study results and their limits: An increase in clonality was observed at ibrutinib response, with clonality remaining stable during sustained remission and falling back toward baseline at progression. Sampling times were not matched between sustained-remission and progressing patients, and lymph node repertoires were not studied. Public clonotypes were rare and either shrank or stayed stable during treatment, and the rise in clonality at ibrutinib response reflected expansion of private clonotypes. Baseline clonality was found to be higher than that of age-matched healthy donors and was strongly correlated with circulating CD8+ T-cell counts.

On a MiSeq, deep resolution sequencing aimed for a depth between 1 in 1 million and 1 in 200,000 T cells, with each clonotype covered 10x on average. The immunoSEQ hsTCRB Kit was used to generate the TCR beta libraries. The published analysis was carried out like this. Data were analyzed with ImmunoSEQ Data Assistant and ImmunoSEQ Analyzer, with V, D and J genes assigned per IMGT definitions. Clonality, which ranges from 0 to 1, was calculated as one minus the normalized Shannon entropy of productive rearrangement frequencies. Only overrepresented clonotypes making up at least 0.05% of each patient's repertoire were included in the public clonotype analysis. About a dozen age-matched healthy donor repertoires from immuneACCESS served as clonality controls. Drawn from immuneACCESS, this table holds only the in-frame rearrangements with V and J called that TCRdb kept. Clones are partly lost; checked studies trace under half to an unresolved V gene and leave the rest unexplained. Clonal size and the V and J genes are those of that table, whereas D and trimming came from the DNA. The sample has fewer than 400,000 clones on record, under 70% of them singletons. The ten largest clones add up to around 6.5% of the sample.

For TCR beta library preparation, about 2 micrograms of genomic DNA were extracted from the cryopreserved PBMCs. Longitudinal blood samples from CLL patients on ibrutinib monotherapy underwent high-throughput TCR beta sequencing. The patients were enrolled in a single-center, open-label phase 2 trial of ibrutinib monotherapy. The sequences come from PBMCs, collected after 36 months of ibrutinib treatment. The V and J segments used are TRBV6-5 and TRBJ1-5, and TRBD1 may be the D gene, going by 5 matching bases. This clonotype was obtained from a human donor with chronic lymphocytic leukemia. The nucleotide sequence is given as TGTGCCAGCAGCCGGGACGGATATAGCAATCAGCCCCAGCATTTT. The resulting protein is CASSRDGYSNQPQHF.